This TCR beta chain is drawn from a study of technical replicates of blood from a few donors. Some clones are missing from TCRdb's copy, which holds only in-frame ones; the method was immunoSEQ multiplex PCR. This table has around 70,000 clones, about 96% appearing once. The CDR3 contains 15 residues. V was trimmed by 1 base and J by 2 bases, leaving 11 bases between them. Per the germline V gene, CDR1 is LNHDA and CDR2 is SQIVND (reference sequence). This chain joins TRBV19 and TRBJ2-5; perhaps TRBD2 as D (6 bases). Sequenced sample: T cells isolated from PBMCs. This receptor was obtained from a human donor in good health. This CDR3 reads CASSIGPRGQETQYF. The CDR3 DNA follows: TGTGCCAGTAGTATAGGGCCACGGGGGCAAGAGACCCAGTACTTC.